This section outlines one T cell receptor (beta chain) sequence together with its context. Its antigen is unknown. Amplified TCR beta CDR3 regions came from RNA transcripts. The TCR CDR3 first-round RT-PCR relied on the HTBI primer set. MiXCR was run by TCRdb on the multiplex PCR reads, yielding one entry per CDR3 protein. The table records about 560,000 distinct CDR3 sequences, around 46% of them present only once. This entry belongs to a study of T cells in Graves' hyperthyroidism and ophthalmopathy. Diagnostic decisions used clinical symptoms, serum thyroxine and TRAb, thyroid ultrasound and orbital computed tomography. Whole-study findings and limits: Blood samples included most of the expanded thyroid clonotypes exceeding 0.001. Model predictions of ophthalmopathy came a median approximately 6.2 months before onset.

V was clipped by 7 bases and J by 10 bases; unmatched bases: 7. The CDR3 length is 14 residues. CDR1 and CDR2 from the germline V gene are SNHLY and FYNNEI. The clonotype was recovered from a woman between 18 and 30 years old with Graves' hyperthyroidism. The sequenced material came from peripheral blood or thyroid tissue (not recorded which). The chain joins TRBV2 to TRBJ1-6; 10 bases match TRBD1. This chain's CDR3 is CASTPGTGVSPLHF. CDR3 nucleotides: TGTGCCAGCACCCCTGGGACAGGGGTATCACCCCTCCACTTT.